One and the same sample provided the 3 T cell receptor beta chains below, sequenced in a study of T cell responses to AZD1222 COVID-19 vaccine. Data came from immunoSEQ multiplex PCR; TCRdb stores just in-frame clones and leaves some out. Of 160,000 or so clones listed, 85% to 90% are singletons. Material: peripheral blood, obtained 28 days after the second dose of the MenACWY control vaccine. These receptors originate from an adult who received the MenACWY meningococcal vaccine as a control.

This chain joins TRBV7-9 and TRBJ2-1, with TRBD2 matching 8 bases. The junction had 9 bases not matched to a gene; V was cut back by 1 base and J by 10 bases. In germline, CDR1 is SEHNR, CDR2 FQNEAQ (reference sequence). The CDR3 consists of 15 residues. The CDR3: CASSLGAGVGNEQFF. DNA of the CDR3: TGTGCCAGCAGCTTAGGAGCGGGAGTGGGTAACGAGCAGTTCTTC.

CDR3 amino acids: CASSTGGPQHF. Written as DNA, the CDR3 is TGTGCCAGTAGTACAGGGGGTCCCCAGCATTTT. J is TRBJ1-5 and V is TRBV19; 7 bases fit TRBD1. Looked up from germline, CDR1 is LNHDA and CDR2 is SQIVND (reference sequence). CDR3 length equals 11 residues. J was trimmed by 10 bases and V by 4 bases; bases with no gene match: 1. The full variable domain, its missing parts supplied by reference TRBV19 and TRBJ1-5, is DGGITQSPKYLFRKEGQNVTLSCEQNLNHDAMYWYRQDPGQGLRLIYYSQIVNDFQKGDIAEGYSVSREKKESFPLTVTSAQKNPTAFYLCASSTGGPQHFGDGTRLSIL.

This sequence joins TRBV28 and TRBJ1-2; possible D gene TRBD1, 6 bases. V was shortened by 3 bases and J by 3 bases, with 14 bases between the two germline ends. The CDR3 loop spans 15 amino acids. Germline V gene sequence: CDR1 MDHEN, CDR2 SYDVKM. The DNA for the CDR3 is TGTGCCAGCAGTTTGGACCCTCCAGGGGACTATGGCTACACCTTC. This sequence encodes CASSLDPPGDYGYTF.